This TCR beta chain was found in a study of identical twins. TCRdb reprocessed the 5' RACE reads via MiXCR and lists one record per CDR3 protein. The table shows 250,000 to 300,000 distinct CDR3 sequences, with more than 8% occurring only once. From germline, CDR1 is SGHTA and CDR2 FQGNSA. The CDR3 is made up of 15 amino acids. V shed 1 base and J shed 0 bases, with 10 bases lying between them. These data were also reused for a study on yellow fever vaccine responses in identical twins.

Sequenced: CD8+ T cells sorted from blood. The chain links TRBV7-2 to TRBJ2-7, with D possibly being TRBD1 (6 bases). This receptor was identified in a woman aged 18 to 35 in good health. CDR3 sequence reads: CASSLVTRGSYEQYF. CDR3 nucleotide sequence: TGTGCCAGCAGCTTAGTAACCAGGGGCTCCTACGAGCAGTACTTC.